The 27 T cell receptor beta chains reported below all come from one sample, sequenced in a study of blood T cell repertoires in COVID-19. The repertoire was sequenced with immunoSEQ multiplex PCR; TCRdb's copy has only in-frame clones and lacks some. The sample holds 40,000 or so clones, approximately 90% seen once. The sample taken for sequencing was peripheral blood. The receptors were gathered from a man aged 55 to 69 with COVID-19, enrolled during active disease.

The rearrangement links TRBV19 to TRBJ2-7; no reliable D call. The CDR3 runs to 16 residues. Germline values: CDR1 LNHDA, CDR2 SQIVND (reference sequence). V was clipped by 5 bases and J by 2 bases, with 19 bases between them. The CDR3 loop is CASSARFVELTYEQYF. DNA for the CDR3: TGTGCCAGTAGTGCCCGTTTCGTAGAGCTAACCTACGAGCAGTACTTC.

The CDR3: CASSQEGGIGQPQHF. CDR3 in DNA: TGTGCCAGCAGCCAAGAAGGGGGCATTGGTCAGCCCCAGCATTTT. This chain links TRBV4-2 with TRBJ1-5, with 7 bases that match TRBD1. The V gene's germline CDR1 is LGHNA and CDR2 YNFKEQ. Trimming removed 0 bases from V and 6 bases from J; junction bases left unmatched: 5. CDR3 length equals 15 residues.

The chain recombines TRBV20-1 with TRBJ1-5, with D possibly TRBD1 on 6 matching bases. This CDR3 is 16 amino acids long. V lost 3 bases, J lost 4 bases, and 19 bases lay in between. Germline V gene sequence: CDR1 DFQATT, CDR2 SNEGSKA (reference sequence). CDR3 protein: CSASPRGQFGNQPQHF. CDR3 bases: TGCAGTGCTAGTCCCCGGGGACAATTCGGTAATCAGCCCCAGCATTTT.

V gene TRBV7-2 combines with J gene TRBJ2-1; 9 bases align to TRBD2. CDR1 is SGHTA, CDR2 FQGNSA, per germline. The CDR3 runs 15 residues. V trimming: 3 bases; J trimming: 7 bases; junction bases outside the gene matches: 7. The CDR3: CASSFSSGMGNEQFF. DNA for the CDR3: TGTGCCAGCAGCTTCTCTAGCGGGATGGGAAATGAGCAGTTCTTC.

This rearrangement joins TRBV19 to TRBJ1-1, with a tentative D call TRBD1 (6 bases). The length of the CDR3 is 15 residues. Trimming took off 5 bases at V and 5 bases at J, with 18 bases between the two ends. Germline CDR1 and CDR2: LNHDA and SQIVND (reference sequence). The CDR3 DNA sequence: TGTGCCAGTAGTGTCCGGGCCCCAGGGGAAACTGAAGCTTTCTTT. Protein sequence: CASSVRAPGETEAFF. The full variable domain, rest sourced from reference TRBV19 and TRBJ1-1, is DGGITQSPKYLFRKEGQNVTLSCEQNLNHDAMYWYRQDPGQGLRLIYYSQIVNDFQKGDIAEGYSVSREKKESFPLTVTSAQKNPTAFYLCASSVRAPGETEAFFGQGTRLTVV.

The table lists this clone with a few counts. This chain connects TRBV6-6 to TRBJ1-1, with unresolved D. Trimming left V 2 bases short and J 0 bases short, with 7 bases between. Per germline, CDR1 MNHNY and CDR2 SVGAGI (reference sequence). There are 14 residues in the CDR3. The CDR3 DNA follows: TGTGCCAGCAGTTACAGCGAGATGAACACTGAAGCTTTCTTT. This translates into CASSYSEMNTEAFF.

The CDR3 loop is CASSLSEGFSHNTQYF. The DNA of the CDR3 is TGTGCCAGCAGCCTAAGTGAGGGCTTCTCACACAATACGCAGTATTTT. The rearrangement joins TRBV11-2 to TRBJ2-3, with D tentatively TRBD2 (5 bases). The germline V and J ends were trimmed by 5 bases and 7 bases, with 22 bases remaining between them. CDR3 size: 16 residues. CDR1 and CDR2 from the germline V gene are SGHAT and FQNNGV. Based on the CDR3 plus reference TRBV11-2 and TRBJ2-3, the full variable domain is EAGVAQSPRYKIIEKRQSVAFWCNPISGHATLYWYQQILGQGPKLLIQFQNNGVVDDSQLPKDRFSAERLKGVDSTLKIQPAKLEDSAVYLCASSLSEGFSHNTQYFGPGTRLTVL.

This clone has just one count. The J gene is TRBJ1-1, the V gene TRBV18; 8 bases fit TRBD1. The CDR3 contains 14 residues. The V gene's germline CDR1 is KGHSH and CDR2 LQKENI. The ends lost 3 bases at V and 3 bases at J; junction bases unmatched: 3. The DNA for the CDR3 is TGTGCCAGCTCACCGGGACAGGCCGACACTGAAGCTTTCTTT. This translates into CASSPGQADTEAFF.

V is TRBV5-4 and J is TRBJ2-6; no firm D call. The CDR3 runs 17 residues. Germline V gives CDR1 SGHNT, CDR2 YYREEE (reference sequence). Between the trimmed V and J ends, which lost 3 bases and 3 bases, there was a span of 16 bases. CDR3 protein: CASSSDFDSGGANVLTF. The CDR3 DNA is TGTGCCAGCAGCTCCGACTTCGATTCCGGTGGGGCCAACGTCCTGACTTTC.

The V gene is TRBV28, the J gene TRBJ1-2, with D uncertain. Deletions cut 3 bases from V and 7 bases from J, with 12 bases between. This CDR3 comprises 13 residues. Germline V gene lookup returns CDR1 MDHEN and CDR2 SYDVKM. The CDR3 DNA follows: TGTGCCAGCAGTTTGATGCCAGATCCTGGCTACACCTTC. It codes for CASSLMPDPGYTF.

V usage is TRBV28 and J usage is TRBJ2-3; D may be TRBD2 (7 bases). Germline V gives CDR1 MDHEN, CDR2 SYDVKM. The CDR3 loop spans 16 amino acids. Trimming removed 7 bases from V and 0 bases from J, with 17 bases in between. For the CDR3, the DNA is TGTGCCAGCATCAAAGGGGGGGCTACTAGCACAGATACGCAGTATTTT. Its translation: CASIKGGATSTDTQYF.

The chain joins TRBV18 to TRBJ2-1; 8 nucleotides align to TRBD1. V trimming: 2 bases; J trimming: 13 bases; junction bases outside the gene matches: 13. Germline-derived CDR1 and CDR2 are KGHSH and LQKENI. This CDR3 is 15 amino acids long. CDR3 sequence reads: CASSPGGQVADYQFF. CDR3 nucleotide sequence: TGTGCCAGCTCACCAGGGGGACAGGTGGCGGATTACCAGTTCTTC. Full variable domain (missing parts from reference TRBV18 and TRBJ2-1): NAGVMQNPRHLVRRRGQEARLRCSPMKGHSHVYWYRQLPEEGLKFMVYLQKENIIDESGMPKERFSAEFPKEGPSILRIQQVVRGDSAAYFCASSPGGQVADYQFFGPGTRLTVL.

The chain is built from TRBV28 and TRBJ2-7; TRBD1 agrees at 10 bases. CDR1 is MDHEN, CDR2 SYDVKM, per germline. The J segment lost 1 base and the V segment lost 6 bases, leaving 9 bases of the junction unmatched. This CDR3 comprises 16 residues. CDR3 bases: TGTGCCAGCAGGGGTTTGGGGACAGGGGTATCCTACGAGCAGTACTTC. Translating gives CASRGLGTGVSYEQYF.

V usage is TRBV16 and J usage is TRBJ2-5; no firm D call. Germline assignment: CDR1 KGHSY and CDR2 FQNENV. The CDR3 spans 14 residues. V gave up 4 bases and J gave up 4 bases, with 13 bases separating them. The CDR3 nucleotides are TGTGCCAGCAGCCCGAGGTCCGGCCGAGAGACCCAGTACTTC. Its protein is CASSPRSGRETQYF.

This chain uses TRBV11-1 with TRBJ2-1; 12 bases line up with TRBD1. Germline trimming cut 5 bases from V and 8 bases from J; bases unmatched to any gene: 4. The CDR3 consists of 14 residues. Germline CDR1 is SGHAT and CDR2 is FQDESV (reference sequence). DNA for the CDR3: TGTGCCAGCAGCCTAGGGACAGGGGGCGATGAGCAGTTCTTC. Translating gives CASSLGTGGDEQFF.

The chain carries TRBV20-1 and TRBJ2-7; the D gene is possibly TRBD2 (6 bases). CDR1 DFQATT and CDR2 SNEGSKA come from the germline V gene (reference sequence). V was trimmed by 3 bases and J by 0 bases, leaving 18 bases between them. The CDR3 has 16 residues. As DNA, the CDR3 is TGCAGTGCTAGTCGTCGAGCGGGTCAGAGCTCCTACGAGCAGTACTTC. Translating gives CSASRRAGQSSYEQYF.

The rearrangement uses TRBV28 and TRBJ2-5; D is ambiguous. CDR3 length equals 14 residues. Trimming pared 1 base from V and 4 bases from J, leaving 10 bases between. Germline CDR1 is MDHEN and CDR2 is SYDVKM. The CDR3 is CASSLSVARETQYF. In DNA, the CDR3 is TGTGCCAGCAGTTTATCCGTGGCCCGAGAGACCCAGTACTTC.

The chain links TRBV28 to TRBJ2-5; tentatively, D is TRBD2 (6 bases). Looked up from germline, CDR1 is MDHEN and CDR2 is SYDVKM. Trimming shortened V by 3 bases and J by 4 bases, and 12 bases separated the two germline ends. The CDR3 is 14 amino acids. The CDR3 is CASSLSGGAETQYF. Here the CDR3 DNA reads TGTGCCAGCAGTTTGAGCGGCGGGGCAGAGACCCAGTACTTC.

The rearrangement links TRBV28 to TRBJ2-5; no reliable D call. The CDR3 is 14 amino acids. The germline V and J ends were trimmed by 4 bases and 1 base, with 10 bases remaining between them. Germline V gene sequence: CDR1 MDHEN, CDR2 SYDVKM. Here the CDR3 reads CASSSVTVQETQYF. Written as DNA, the CDR3 is TGTGCCAGCAGTTCTGTGACTGTCCAAGAGACCCAGTACTTC.

CDR3 amino acids: CASSLSLIAFF. The CDR3 region has the DNA TGTGCCAGCAGCTTGTCCCTAATAGCTTTCTTT. The rearrangement joins TRBV11-3 to TRBJ1-1; D is unresolved. Germline V CDR1 and CDR2: SGHNT, YENEEA. V was shortened by 3 bases and J by 10 bases, with 9 bases between the two germline ends. The CDR3 totals 11 residues.

The chain is built from TRBV21-1 and TRBJ1-6; TRBD1 is the table's D call, not checked against the DNA. TRBV21-1 is tagged as a pseudogene. This CDR3 has 19 amino acids. Here the CDR3 DNA reads TGTGCCAGCAGCAAATTTAAGGGGTTAAAAGCGTCCTATAATTCACCCCTCCACTTT. It translates to CASSKFKGLKASYNSPLHF.

The rearrangement links TRBV5-4 to TRBJ2-1; 16 nucleotides align to TRBD2. This CDR3 contains 17 residues. The trim removed 4 bases at V and 8 bases at J, leaving 9 bases unmatched. Germline CDR1 and CDR2: SGHNT and YYREEE (reference sequence). This chain's CDR3 is CASSPGTSGRGRDEQFF. CDR3 sequence (DNA): TGTGCCAGCAGCCCAGGGACTAGCGGGAGGGGTCGGGATGAGCAGTTCTTC.

The V call is TRBV3-1 (or the pseudogene TRBV3-2), the J call TRBJ2-1, with 14 bases fitting TRBD2. Trimming took 4 bases from V and 7 from J; bases not matched to a gene: 6. This CDR3 comprises 16 residues. Germline V gene data show CDR1 as LGHDT and CDR2 as YNNKEL (reference sequence). CDR3: CASSPRLAGGPNEQFF. In nucleotides, the CDR3 is TGTGCCAGCAGCCCTCGACTAGCGGGAGGGCCTAATGAGCAGTTCTTC.

In nucleotides, the CDR3 is TGTGCCAGCAGCTTGCAGGGGGCGGATGGCTACACCTTC. Translation gives CASSLQGADGYTF. The chain joins TRBV7-3 to TRBJ1-2, with 8 bases aligning to TRBD1. J was trimmed by 6 bases and V by 3 bases; bases with no gene match: 3. There are 13 residues in the CDR3. Germline values: CDR1 SGHTA, CDR2 FQGTGA.

This chain links TRBV25-1 with TRBJ2-2; 7 nucleotides line up with TRBD1. The CDR3 totals 14 residues. Germline lookup yields CDR1 MGHDK and CDR2 SYGVNS. V dropped 4 bases and J dropped 7; count of bases not matched to a gene: 6. CDR3 nucleotides: TGTGCCAGCAGTGCCCAACAGGGGTTCGGGGAGCTGTTTTTT. This encodes CASSAQQGFGELFF.

The chain combines TRBV20-1 with TRBJ2-7; 7 bases fit TRBD2. The V gene end was trimmed by 4 bases and the J gene end by 6 bases; junction bases not matched to a gene: 3. The CDR3 loop spans 11 amino acids. The germline CDR1 and CDR2 sequences are DFQATT and SNEGSKA (reference sequence). This chain's CDR3 is CSAIWGGEQYF. The CDR3 bases are TGCAGTGCTATTTGGGGGGGCGAGCAGTACTTC.

J is TRBJ2-3 and V is TRBV27, with 8 nucleotides matching TRBD2. CDR1 MNHEY and CDR2 SMNVEV come from the germline V gene (reference sequence). V gave up 3 bases and J gave up 6 bases; unmatched junction bases: 11. This CDR3 region has 16 residues. The CDR3 protein is CASSLSGGRLVDTQYF. The CDR3 region has the DNA TGTGCCAGCAGTTTGTCGGGAGGGAGGTTGGTGGATACGCAGTATTTT.